These 16 T cell receptor beta chains were sequenced from one sample in a study of glioma-infiltrating T cells after dendritic cell vaccination. Indicated time point: after dendritic cell vaccination, including at tumor progression/relapse. Repertoires were generated with immunoSEQ multiplex PCR, while TCRdb's copy carries only in-frame clones and drops some. The sample consists of some 78,000 clones, 85% of them appearing once. The specimen comprised blood, sampled after dendritic cell vaccination. The origin of the receptors is a human donor with glioblastoma.

V usage is TRBV6-5 and J usage is TRBJ1-2; D gene ambiguous. V lost 5 bases to trimming and J lost 0 bases, with 10 bases between them. The germline V gene encodes CDR1 MNHEY and CDR2 SVGAGI. The CDR3 has 14 amino acids. CDR3: CASSRQAANYGYTF. CDR3 DNA: TGTGCCAGCAGTAGGCAGGCAGCTAACTATGGCTACACCTTC.

J is TRBJ2-1 and V is TRBV4-1, with 10 nucleotides matching TRBD2. This CDR3 has 16 amino acids. V was pared by 1 base and J by 7 bases, with 7 bases of the junction left unmatched. Germline V lookup: CDR1 MGHRA, CDR2 YSYEKL. Here the CDR3 reads CASSQALAGVVNEQFF. The CDR3 DNA follows: TGCGCCAGCAGCCAAGCCCTAGCGGGAGTGGTGAATGAGCAGTTCTTC.

The chain carries TRBV9 and TRBJ1-1, with 10 bases fitting TRBD1. Germline-derived CDR1 and CDR2 are SGDLS and YYNGEE. The V gene end was trimmed by 3 bases and the J gene end by 5 bases; junction bases not matched to a gene: 7. The CDR3 covers 15 residues. CDR3 residues: CASSADRGRGTEAFF. The CDR3, as DNA: TGTGCCAGCAGCGCTGACAGGGGGCGAGGGACTGAAGCTTTCTTT.

The V call is TRBV18, the J call TRBJ1-2; the D is unclear. CDR1 is KGHSH, CDR2 LQKENI, per germline. Trimming shortened V by 3 bases and J by 7 bases, and 9 bases separated the two germline ends. This CDR3 region has 12 residues. The CDR3 nucleotides are TGTGCCAGCTCACCGGAGCATAGTGGCTACACCTTC. It yields the protein CASSPEHSGYTF.

This clone was recorded a few times. The chain links TRBV2 to TRBJ2-2, with D tentatively TRBD2 (6 bases). CDR3 length: 13 residues. V shed 9 bases and J shed 1 base, with 9 bases lying between them. Germline CDR1 SNHLY, CDR2 FYNNEI. The CDR3 nucleotides read TGTGCCAGAATGGGGGGGAACACCGGGGAGCTGTTTTTT. As protein: CARMGGNTGELFF.

This chain connects TRBV18 to TRBJ2-1, with 11 bases lining up with TRBD2. This CDR3 comprises 15 residues. Germline trimming cut 3 bases from V and 9 bases from J; bases unmatched to any gene: 7. The germline V gene has CDR1 KGHSH and CDR2 LQKENI. The CDR3 sequence: CASSPLTSGSGEQFF. CDR3 DNA: TGTGCCAGCTCACCTTTAACTAGCGGGAGCGGTGAGCAGTTCTTC.

The chain combines TRBV7-2 with TRBJ2-7, with 9 bases fitting TRBD1. V lost 1 base to trimming and J lost 6 bases; unmatched junction nucleotides: 7. CDR1 is SGHTA and CDR2 is FQGNSA in the germline V gene. There are 15 residues in the CDR3. This CDR3 reads CASSLDIGTGSEQYF. CDR3 coding DNA: TGTGCCAGCAGCTTAGATATCGGGACAGGGAGCGAGCAGTACTTC.

The DNA for the CDR3 is TGTGCCAGCAGCTTAGGCAGGGGGCTCGAAGAGACCCAGTACTTC. It codes for CASSLGRGLEETQYF. The rearrangement joins TRBV7-7 to TRBJ2-5, with 8 bases lining up with TRBD1. CDR1 is SSHAT, CDR2 FNYEAQ, per germline (reference sequence). V lost 1 base to trimming and J lost 3 bases; unmatched junction nucleotides: 4. The CDR3 consists of 15 residues.

The chain recombines TRBV7-3 with TRBJ1-2; D not resolved. Trimming shortened V by 1 base and J by 4 bases, and 13 bases separated the two germline ends. CDR1 is SGHTA, CDR2 FQGTGA, per germline. The CDR3 extends over 15 amino acids. CDR3 region: CASSLRAATPYGYTF. As DNA, the CDR3 is TGTGCCAGCAGCTTAAGAGCCGCAACGCCCTATGGCTACACCTTC.

The chain links TRBV7-8 to TRBJ1-1; D perhaps matches TRBD1 (5 bases). The CDR3 spans 15 residues. Trimming cost V 3 bases and J 1 base, with 12 bases left between them. Germline V gene sequence: CDR1 SGHVS, CDR2 FQNEAQ. The chain's CDR3 is CASSFAGRTNTEAFF. For the CDR3, the DNA is TGTGCCAGCAGCTTCGCGGGACGGACGAACACTGAAGCTTTCTTT.

The chain links TRBV18 to TRBJ1-2, with TRBD1 identical over 7 bases. The CDR3 runs 14 residues. With 5 bases clipped from V and 4 bases from J, the junction kept 7 bases outside the gene matches. Germline values: CDR1 KGHSH, CDR2 LQKENI. The CDR3 region is CASSSKGAGYGYTF. The CDR3 DNA reads as TGTGCCAGCTCAAGTAAGGGGGCAGGCTATGGCTACACCTTC. Full variable domain (outside the CDR3, taken from reference TRBV18 and TRBJ1-2): NAGVMQNPRHLVRRRGQEARLRCSPMKGHSHVYWYRQLPEEGLKFMVYLQKENIIDESGMPKERFSAEFPKEGPSILRIQQVVRGDSAAYFCASSSKGAGYGYTFGSGTRLTVV.

V and J are TRBV6-5 and TRBJ2-7; possibly TRBD1 for D (6 bases). V was trimmed by 7 bases and J by 6 bases, leaving 16 bases between them. Germline-derived CDR1 and CDR2 are MNHEY and SVGAGI. The CDR3 covers 13 residues. CDR3 region: CASTVVRGSEQYF. DNA for the CDR3: TGTGCCAGCACTGTCGTGAGGGGGTCCGAGCAGTACTTC.

J is TRBJ1-3 and V is TRBV19; TRBD1 might be the D (6 bases). V was pared by 5 bases and J by 0 bases, with 8 bases between. Germline V gives CDR1 LNHDA, CDR2 SQIVND (reference sequence). The CDR3 covers 14 residues. CDR3 sequence reads: CASSQTGSGNTIYF. DNA for the CDR3: TGTGCCAGTAGTCAGACAGGCTCTGGAAACACCATATATTTT.

J is TRBJ2-1 and V is TRBV28; 9 positions agree with TRBD2. J was trimmed by 4 bases and V by 5 bases; bases with no gene match: 6. This CDR3 contains 15 residues. The germline CDR1 and CDR2 sequences are MDHEN and SYDVKM. The CDR3 region is CASSTSGRSYNEQFF. CDR3 DNA sequence: TGTGCCAGCAGTACAAGCGGGAGGTCTTACAATGAGCAGTTCTTC. The full variable domain, completed using reference TRBV28 and TRBJ2-1, is DVKVTQSSRYLVKRTGEKVFLECVQDMDHENMFWYRQDPGLGLRLIYFSYDVKMKEKGDIPEGYSVSREKKERFSLILESASTNQTSMYLCASSTSGRSYNEQFFGPGTRLTVL.

The V gene is TRBV19, the J gene TRBJ1-2, with D unclear. V dropped 2 bases and J dropped 7 bases, with 11 bases sitting between them. The CDR3 spans 13 residues. Germline CDR1 and CDR2: LNHDA and SQIVND (reference sequence). CDR3 residues: CASSIWETAGYTF. The CDR3 DNA reads TGTGCCAGTAGTATATGGGAGACGGCTGGCTACACCTTC.

The table lists this clone with a count of one. The V and J genes are TRBV11-2 and TRBJ2-1, with 10 nucleotides matching TRBD1. CDR1 is SGHAT, CDR2 FQNNGV, per germline. Germline trimming cut 4 bases from V and 8 bases from J; bases unmatched to any gene: 8. The CDR3 length is 15 residues. The CDR3 DNA sequence: TGTGCCAGCAGCTCAGCCGGGACAGGGGTGTATGAGCAGTTCTTC. Translated, it gives CASSSAGTGVYEQFF.